This T cell receptor (beta chain) is from a study of blood T cell repertoires in COVID-19. Study details: Sample material is recorded as cDNA or gDNA derived from T cells, B-cell-depleted T cells, or PBMCs.

This CDR3 comprises 16 residues. CDR1 is SEHNR and CDR2 is FQNEAQ in the germline V gene (reference sequence). The V segment lost 4 bases and the J segment 4 bases; nucleotides outside the gene matches: 8. This clone showed up just a few times. Data came from immunoSEQ multiplex PCR; TCRdb stores just in-frame clones and leaves some out. This table holds tens of thousands of clones, about 87% found once. The sequence was collected from a man aged 35-49 years with COVID-19, enrolled during active disease. The V call is TRBV7-9, the J call TRBJ2-5; 11 nucleotides agree with TRBD1. The specimen was peripheral blood. The CDR3 loop reads CASSYGQGAGGETQYF. Written as DNA, the CDR3 is TGTGCCAGCAGCTACGGACAGGGGGCTGGCGGAGAGACCCAGTACTTC. The whole variable domain, filled in from reference TRBV7-9 and TRBJ2-5, reads DTGVSQNPRHKITKRGQNVTFRCDPISEHNRLYWYRQTLGQGPEFLTYFQNEAQLEKSRLLSDRFSAERPKGSFSTLEIQRTEQGDSAMYLCASSYGQGAGGETQYFGPGTRLLVL.